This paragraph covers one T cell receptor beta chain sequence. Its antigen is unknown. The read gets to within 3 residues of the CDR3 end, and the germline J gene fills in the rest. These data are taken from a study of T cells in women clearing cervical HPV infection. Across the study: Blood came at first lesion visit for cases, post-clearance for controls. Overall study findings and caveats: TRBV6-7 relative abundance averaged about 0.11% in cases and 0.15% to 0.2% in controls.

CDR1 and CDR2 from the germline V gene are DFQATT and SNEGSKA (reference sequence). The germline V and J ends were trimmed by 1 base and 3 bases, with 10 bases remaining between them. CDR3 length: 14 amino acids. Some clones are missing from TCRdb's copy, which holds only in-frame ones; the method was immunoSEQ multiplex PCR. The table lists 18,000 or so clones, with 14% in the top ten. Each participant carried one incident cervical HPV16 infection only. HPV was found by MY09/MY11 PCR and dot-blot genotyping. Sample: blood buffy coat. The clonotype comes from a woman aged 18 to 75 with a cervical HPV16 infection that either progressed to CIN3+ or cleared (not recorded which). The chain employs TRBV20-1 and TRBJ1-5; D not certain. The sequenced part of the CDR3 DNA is TGCAGTGCTAGAGCGGGGTCCCTCAATCAGCCC. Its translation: CSARAGSLNQP. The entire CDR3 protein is CSARAGSLNQPQHF.